The clone carrying this T cell receptor (beta chain) turned up a few times. No antigen is known for it. Within the library, unique molecular identifiers were attached to each individual cDNA molecule. TCRdb ran MiXCR on the RACE reads and lists one entry per CDR3 protein. The sample holds some 79,000 distinct CDR3 sequences; 10% are singletons and the top ten take around 4.7%. The time point was: patch test 2, 6 weeks after DPC sensitization. This sample's treatment: therapeutic diphenylcyclopropenone sensitization with weekly scalp DPC. The data originate from a study of human T cells and chemical hapten exposure. Study-wide background: Scalp application of diphenylcyclopropenone was performed weekly in patients across the entire approximately 25-week study. Findings and caveats of the study: No shift was seen in TCRs above 1 in 1000 frequency with DPC sensitization.

The starting material was whole blood, obtained in connection with sensitization to the hapten diphenylcyclopropenone (DPC). This sequence was found in a woman in her forties or fifties with alopecia areata. Some clones in this sample may be carry-over from other donors' samples.

Here the CDR3 reads CASRWTGAEQYF. For the CDR3, the DNA is TGTGCCAGCAGATGGACAGGGGCCGAGCAGTACTTC. The chain carries TRBV11-2 and TRBJ2-7; TRBD1 matches 9 bases. The J segment lost 6 bases and the V segment lost 6 bases, leaving 3 bases of the junction unmatched. Germline CDR1 and CDR2: SGHAT and FQNNGV. CDR3 length: 12 residues.